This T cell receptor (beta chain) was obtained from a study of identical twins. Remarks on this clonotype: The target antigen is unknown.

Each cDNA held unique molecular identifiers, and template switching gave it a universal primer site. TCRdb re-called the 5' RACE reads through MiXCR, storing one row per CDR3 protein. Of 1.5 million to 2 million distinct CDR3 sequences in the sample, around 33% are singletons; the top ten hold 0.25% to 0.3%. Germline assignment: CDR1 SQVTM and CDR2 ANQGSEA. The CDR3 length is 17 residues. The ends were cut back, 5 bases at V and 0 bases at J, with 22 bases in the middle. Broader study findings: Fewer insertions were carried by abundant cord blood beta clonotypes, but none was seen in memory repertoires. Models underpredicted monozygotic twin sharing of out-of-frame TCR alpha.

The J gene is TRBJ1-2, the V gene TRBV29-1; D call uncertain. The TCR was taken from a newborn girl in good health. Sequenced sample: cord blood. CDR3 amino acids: CSVFRMRGNVTNYGYTF. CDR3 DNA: TGCAGCGTTTTCCGTATGAGAGGGAACGTTACTAACTATGGCTACACCTTC.